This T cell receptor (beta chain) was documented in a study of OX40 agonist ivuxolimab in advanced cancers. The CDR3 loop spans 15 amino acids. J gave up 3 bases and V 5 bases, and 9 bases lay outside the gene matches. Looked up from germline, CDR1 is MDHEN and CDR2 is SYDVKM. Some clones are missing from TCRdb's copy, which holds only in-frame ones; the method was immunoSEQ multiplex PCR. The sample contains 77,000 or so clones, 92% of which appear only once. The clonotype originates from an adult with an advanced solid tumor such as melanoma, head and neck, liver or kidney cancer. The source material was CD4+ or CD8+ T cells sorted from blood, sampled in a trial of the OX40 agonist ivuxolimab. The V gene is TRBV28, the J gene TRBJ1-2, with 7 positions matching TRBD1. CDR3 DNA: TGTGCCAGCAGTCCTCCGGGACAGCTCCACTATGGCTACACCTTC. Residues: CASSPPGQLHYGYTF.